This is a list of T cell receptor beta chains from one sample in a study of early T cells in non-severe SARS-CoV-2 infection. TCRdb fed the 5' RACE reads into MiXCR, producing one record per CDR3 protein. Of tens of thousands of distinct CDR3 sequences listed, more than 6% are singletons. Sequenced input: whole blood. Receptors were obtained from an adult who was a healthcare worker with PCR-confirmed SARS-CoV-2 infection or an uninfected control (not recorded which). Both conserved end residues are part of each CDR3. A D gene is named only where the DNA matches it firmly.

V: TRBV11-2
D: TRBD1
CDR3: CASSLGQGYYNEQFF

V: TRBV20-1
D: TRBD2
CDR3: CSAIREGFTGELFF

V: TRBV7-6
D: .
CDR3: CASSLARAVNTGELFF

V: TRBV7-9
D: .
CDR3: CASSLSFGVSTDTQYF

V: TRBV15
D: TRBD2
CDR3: CATSSAPSGSDYEQYF

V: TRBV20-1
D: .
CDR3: CSAKGSTDTQYF

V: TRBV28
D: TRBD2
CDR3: CASSTLAGGGTGELFF

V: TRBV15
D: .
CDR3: CATSDPPDEKLFF

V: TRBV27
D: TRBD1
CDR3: CASSLVRQGTNSPLHF

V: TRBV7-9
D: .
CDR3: CASSPLGDSNQPQHF

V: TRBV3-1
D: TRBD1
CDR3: CASSQVQGVEQYF

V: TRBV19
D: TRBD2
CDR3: CASSMGGSLRKQFF

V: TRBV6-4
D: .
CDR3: CASSDSESHEQFF

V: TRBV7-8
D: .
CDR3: CASSLEWVPYNEQFF

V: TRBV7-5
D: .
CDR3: CISVPEAYSGGAVSFF

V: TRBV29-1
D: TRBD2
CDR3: CSVDLGTSGYNEQFF

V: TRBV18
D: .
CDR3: CASSPVAIGETQYF

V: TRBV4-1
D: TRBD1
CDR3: CASSQVAGQDNSPLHF

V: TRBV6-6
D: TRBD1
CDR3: CASSRQGVTEAFF

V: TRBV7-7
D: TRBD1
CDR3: CASSYSGTGSNEQFF

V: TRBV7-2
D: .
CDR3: CASSFQGFGKNIQYF

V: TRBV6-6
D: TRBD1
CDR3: CASSSSLQGPHPSSYEQYF

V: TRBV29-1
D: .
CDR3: CSVEEQNEQYF

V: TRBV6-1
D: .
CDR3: CASSERWGNTEAFF

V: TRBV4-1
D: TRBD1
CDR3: CASSQDPQGAAEQYF

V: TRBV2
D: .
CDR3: CASRPTGTDTQYF

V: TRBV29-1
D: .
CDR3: CSVGPGTEAFF

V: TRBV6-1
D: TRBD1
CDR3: CASRNRGTLYNEQFF

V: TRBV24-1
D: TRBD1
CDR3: CATRRTGSYNEQFF

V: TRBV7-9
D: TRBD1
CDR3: CASSRPGQGEQYF

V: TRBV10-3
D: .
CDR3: CAISGTGAYEQYF

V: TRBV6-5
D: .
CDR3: CASSRTGGNTIYF

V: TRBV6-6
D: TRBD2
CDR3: CASSQSLSSGSSYEQYF

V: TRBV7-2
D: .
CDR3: CASSLADRMNTEAFF

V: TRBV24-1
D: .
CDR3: CATSDGMGSEAGANVLTF

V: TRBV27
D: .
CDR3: CASSSIGEDYGYTF

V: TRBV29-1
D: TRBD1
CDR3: CSVESRQGAQKTQYF

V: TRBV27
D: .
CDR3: CASCPRGHTGELFF

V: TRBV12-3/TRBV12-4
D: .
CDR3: CASSLARRNTEAFF